This TCR beta chain was observed in a study of T cell responses to AZD1222 COVID-19 vaccine. Of note for this clone: What it binds is not known.

Study-level results: Baseline serostatus was positive in only six AZD1222 recipients.

Germline CDR1 is SGHNT and CDR2 is YENEEA. The CDR3 contains 13 residues. Trimming took 1 base from V and 4 from J, leaving 5 bases between them. Some clones are missing from TCRdb's copy, which holds only in-frame ones; the method was immunoSEQ multiplex PCR. The repertoire holds 130,000 to 150,000 clones, around 90% seen once, with 5% to 6.5% in the top ten. The source of this sequence is an adult who received the MenACWY meningococcal vaccine as a control. The material was peripheral blood, obtained 28 days after the second dose of the MenACWY control vaccine. The chain uses TRBV11-3 and TRBJ1-3; D call uncertain. The CDR3 here is CASSLVRGNTIYF. The CDR3 coding sequence is TGTGCCAGCAGCTTAGTACGGGGAAACACCATATATTTT.